The 29 T cell receptor beta chains in this list originate from one sample, sequenced in a study of blood T cell repertoires in COVID-19 (dated by TCRdb to between 2020 and 2021). The library was generated by the immunoSEQ multiplex PCR assay. The source is immuneACCESS, and TCRdb retained only in-frame sequences with V and J called. Part of the clones is not carried over; for the studies checked, unresolved V genes explain less than half of this, and the remainder is unexplained. Present in this sample are a few hundred thousand clones, roughly 86% of which were seen just once. Roughly 1.9% of the sample is taken by the ten largest. The sample consisted of PBMCs or T cells enriched from blood (not recorded which). The receptors come from a man aged 40-55 years in a cohort exposed to, infected with or recovered from COVID-19 (not recorded which).

The genes are TRBV28 and TRBJ1-5; unclear D gene. V lost 3 bases, J lost 0 bases, and 9 bases lay in between. CDR3 length: 15 amino acids. The germline V gene encodes CDR1 MDHEN and CDR2 SYDVKM. CDR3: CASSFLGNSNQPQHF. For the CDR3, the DNA is TGTGCCAGCAGTTTTCTCGGGAATAGCAATCAGCCCCAGCATTTT.

The chain links TRBV5-1 to TRBJ2-1, with 8 positions matching TRBD1. CDR1 is SGHRS and CDR2 is YFSETQ in the germline V gene. Trimming cost V 1 base and J 7 bases; bases outside gene matches: 16. This CDR3 is 18 amino acids long. This chain's CDR3 is CASSLPGSGGFSRNEQFF. For the CDR3, the DNA is TGCGCCAGCAGCTTGCCTGGATCAGGGGGCTTTTCGCGGAATGAGCAGTTCTTC.

The chain couples TRBV4-2 to TRBJ2-1, with TRBD2 matching 12 bases. Losses at the gene ends were 6 bases for V and 3 bases for J; bases not matched to a gene: 6. Per the germline V gene, CDR1 is LGHNA and CDR2 is YNFKEQ. The CDR3 loop spans 16 amino acids. The CDR3 bases are TGTGCCAGCAGTCCCGGACTAGCGGGGTTCTACAATGAGCAGTTCTTC. Translated: CASSPGLAGFYNEQFF.

This clone was picked up one time. The chain links TRBV19 to TRBJ2-3, with TRBD1 as a possible D gene (6 bases). The germline CDR1 and CDR2 sequences are LNHDA and SQIVND (reference sequence). The V end lost 3 bases, the J end lost 6 bases, and 22 bases lay between the germline ends. The CDR3 spans 17 residues. The CDR3 DNA reads as TGTGCCAGTAGTATGCGAAACACAGGGTTTCTGCGGGATACGCAGTATTTT. This sequence encodes CASSMRNTGFLRDTQYF. Full variable domain (outside the CDR3, taken from reference TRBV19 and TRBJ2-3): DGGITQSPKYLFRKEGQNVTLSCEQNLNHDAMYWYRQDPGQGLRLIYYSQIVNDFQKGDIAEGYSVSREKKESFPLTVTSAQKNPTAFYLCASSMRNTGFLRDTQYFGPGTRLTVL.

The chain links TRBV9 to TRBJ1-1, with no clear D. The CDR3 contains 14 residues. The V and J ends lost 4 bases and 1 base respectively, with 11 bases between them. Germline CDR1 and CDR2: SGDLS and YYNGEE. This CDR3 is CASSLRLANTEAFF. DNA for the CDR3: TGTGCCAGCAGCCTGCGACTGGCGAACACTGAAGCTTTCTTT. Full variable domain (rest looked up from reference TRBV9 and TRBJ1-1): DSGVTQTPKHLITATGQRVTLRCSPRSGDLSVYWYQQSLDQGLQFLIQYYNGEERAKGNILERFSAQQFPDLHSELNLSSLELGDSALYFCASSLRLANTEAFFGQGTRLTVV.

The V call is TRBV7-8, the J call TRBJ2-7; 8 positions agree with TRBD1. This CDR3 is built from 17 residues. With V trimmed by 5 bases and J by 0 bases, 12 bases remained unmatched. The V gene's germline CDR1 is SGHVS and CDR2 FQNEAQ. CDR3 sequence: CASSVNVDRGYSYEQYF. The CDR3, as DNA: TGTGCCAGCAGCGTTAACGTCGACAGGGGCTACTCCTACGAGCAGTACTTC.

The CDR3 coding sequence is TGTGCCAGCAGCCGAGGGACTAGCGGGAGAGGGACCGGGGAGCTGTTTTTT. Residues: CASSRGTSGRGTGELFF. This sequence joins TRBV3-1 (or the pseudogene TRBV3-2) and TRBJ2-2, with 14 bases identical to TRBD2. The germline gives CDR1 LGHDT, CDR2 YNNKEL (reference sequence). The trim removed 4 bases at V and 5 bases at J, leaving 6 bases unmatched. The CDR3 extends over 17 amino acids.

This clone was seen only once. The chain has TRBV27 and TRBJ1-2; 8 bases agree with TRBD1. CDR3 length: 15 amino acids. V was clipped by 5 bases and J by 8 bases; unmatched bases: 13. Germline loops: CDR1 MNHEY, CDR2 SMNVEV (reference sequence). The CDR3 DNA reads as TGTGCCAGCAGTCGACAGGGGAGGGATATCCAAGGCTACACCTTC. Translation gives CASSRQGRDIQGYTF.

This clone has just a few counts. The V call is TRBV7-3, the J call TRBJ2-1; weak D call: TRBD2 (5 bases). Germline V CDR1 and CDR2: SGHTA, FQGTGA. This CDR3 is built from 17 residues. With 5 bases removed from V and 2 bases from J, the gap between germline ends came to 19 bases. CDR3 sequence: CASSPRLEAFAYNEQFF. The CDR3 nucleotides are TGTGCCAGCAGCCCCCGATTGGAGGCGTTTGCCTACAATGAGCAGTTCTTC.

This clone was found a few times. V and J are TRBV5-1 and TRBJ1-2, with 9 bases fitting TRBD1. This CDR3 has 14 amino acids. V lost 4 bases and J lost 3; bases outside the gene matches: 4. Per germline, CDR1 SGHRS and CDR2 YFSETQ. This CDR3 reads CASSPGDRDYGYTF. The CDR3 DNA follows: TGCGCCAGCAGCCCGGGGGACAGGGACTATGGCTACACCTTC.

V gene TRBV2 combines with J gene TRBJ1-4; no clear D. Trimming took off 7 bases at V and 8 bases at J, with 17 bases between the two ends. From germline, CDR1 is SNHLY and CDR2 FYNNEI. CDR3 size: 14 residues. The DNA for the CDR3 is TGTGCCAGCAAAACAAACCGGGGAGGGGAAAAACTGTTTTTT. Translation gives CASKTNRGGEKLFF.

This rearrangement joins TRBV5-1 to TRBJ1-2; 7 bases are shared with TRBD1. Germline V gene sequence: CDR1 SGHRS, CDR2 YFSETQ. This CDR3 has 14 amino acids. With V trimmed by 4 bases and J by 2 bases, 5 bases remained unmatched. The CDR3 loop reads CASSTEDRNYGYTF. The CDR3 coding sequence is TGCGCCAGCAGCACCGAGGACAGGAACTATGGCTACACCTTC. The full variable domain, in which reference TRBV5-1 and TRBJ1-2 provide the parts outside the CDR3, is KAGVTQTPRYLIKTRGQQVTLSCSPISGHRSVSWYQQTPGQGLQFLFEYFSETQRNKGNFPGRFSGRQFSNSRSEMNVSTLELGDSALYLCASSTEDRNYGYTFGSGTRLTVV.

This rearrangement joins TRBV5-4 to TRBJ2-7, with TRBD2 matching 8 bases. The CDR3 totals 14 residues. Looked up from germline, CDR1 is SGHNT and CDR2 is YYREEE (reference sequence). The V gene end was trimmed by 4 bases and the J gene end by 6 bases; junction bases not matched to a gene: 9. The CDR3 DNA follows: TGTGCCAGCAGCCCGGGGGGGGGAATGTTCGAGCAGTACTTC. It is translated as CASSPGGGMFEQYF. Together with reference TRBV5-4 and TRBJ2-7, the CDR3 gives the full variable domain: ETGVTQSPTHLIKTRGQQVTLRCSSQSGHNTVSWYQQALGQGPQFIFQYYREEENGRGNFPPRFSGLQFPNYSSELNVNALELDDSALYLCASSPGGGMFEQYFGPGTRLTVT.

The chain uses TRBV19 and TRBJ2-4; D unresolved. Germline CDR1 and CDR2: LNHDA and SQIVND (reference sequence). The ends were cut back, 1 base at V and 4 bases at J, with 5 bases in the middle. This CDR3 is 13 amino acids long. CDR3 coding DNA: TGTGCCAGTAGTATAGGCGGAAAAAACATTCAGTACTTC. Translation: CASSIGGKNIQYF.

The chain employs TRBV11-2 and TRBJ2-1, with D possibly matching TRBD2 (6 bases). The V gene's germline CDR1 is SGHAT and CDR2 FQNNGV. V gave up 8 bases and J gave up 7 bases, with 27 bases separating them. This CDR3 is 17 amino acids long. CDR3 region: CASGTPAGKTGFNEQFF. CDR3 in DNA: TGTGCCAGCGGCACGCCGGCGGGAAAGACGGGATTTAATGAGCAGTTCTTC.

The chain recombines TRBV5-1 with TRBJ2-1; 7 bases agree with TRBD2. The germline gives CDR1 SGHRS, CDR2 YFSETQ. The CDR3 contains 16 residues. V was pared by 4 bases and J by 5 bases, with 12 bases of the junction left unmatched. This chain's CDR3 is CASSPRTSVTNNEQFF. DNA for the CDR3: TGCGCCAGCAGCCCTAGAACTAGCGTAACAAACAATGAGCAGTTCTTC.

This chain connects TRBV10-3 to TRBJ1-3; unclear D gene. This CDR3 region has 14 residues. V gave up 3 bases and J gave up 1 base, with 7 bases separating them. Germline lookup yields CDR1 ENHRY and CDR2 SYGVKD. The CDR3 spells CAISETGSGNTIYF. The CDR3 region has the DNA TGTGCCATCAGTGAAACGGGGTCTGGAAACACCATATATTTT.

This chain's CDR3 is CASSNDRGYNEQFF. The DNA for the CDR3 is TGTGCCAGCTCAAACGACAGGGGCTACAATGAGCAGTTCTTC. The chain links TRBV18 to TRBJ2-1; TRBD1 matches at 8 bases. CDR1 and CDR2 from the germline V gene are KGHSH and LQKENI. V gave up 5 bases and J gave up 3 bases; unmatched junction bases: 3. The CDR3 runs to 14 residues.

The chain employs TRBV30 and TRBJ2-1; 8 bases fit TRBD2. CDR1 is GTSNPN and CDR2 is SVGIG in the germline V gene (reference sequence). The CDR3 length is 13 residues. The junction had 5 bases not matched to a gene; V was cut back by 3 bases and J by 7 bases. CDR3 sequence reads: CAWRREGSNEQFF. CDR3 sequence (DNA): TGTGCCTGGAGACGGGAGGGCTCTAATGAGCAGTTCTTC.

This clone was recorded only once. The gene calls are TRBV5-1 and TRBJ1-2; TRBD1 matches 11 bases. V lost 4 bases and J lost 5; bases outside the gene matches: 7. The germline V gene has CDR1 SGHRS and CDR2 YFSETQ. CDR3 size: 15 residues. The CDR3 spells CASSPTGQGGYGYTF. CDR3 sequence (DNA): TGCGCCAGCAGCCCGACGGGACAGGGGGGTTATGGCTACACCTTC.

The rearrangement uses TRBV5-4 and TRBJ2-1, with D tentatively TRBD2 (6 bases). The germline gives CDR1 SGHNT, CDR2 YYREEE (reference sequence). Trimming left V 10 bases short and J 0 bases short, with 14 bases between. The CDR3 extends over 14 amino acids. The CDR3 sequence: CACHRDSSYNEQFF. In nucleotides, the CDR3 is TGTGCCTGCCACCGGGACTCCTCCTACAATGAGCAGTTCTTC.

The chain uses TRBV6-5 and TRBJ1-5; TRBD1 matches 7 bases. V lost 6 bases, J lost 1 base, and 6 bases stayed unmatched. The CDR3 runs to 15 residues. In germline, CDR1 is MNHEY, CDR2 SVGAGI. The CDR3 sequence: CASRLGGISNQPQHF. CDR3 DNA sequence: TGTGCCAGCAGATTAGGGGGCATAAGCAATCAGCCCCAGCATTTT.

The J gene is TRBJ1-2, the V gene TRBV15, with 10 bases fitting TRBD1. The CDR3 length is 15 residues. The V gene's germline CDR1 is LNHNV and CDR2 YYDKDF (reference sequence). J gave up 8 bases and V 0 bases, and 6 bases lay outside the gene matches. CDR3 sequence reads: CATSREGQGSWGYTF. In DNA, the CDR3 is TGTGCCACCAGCAGAGAGGGACAGGGGAGCTGGGGCTACACCTTC.

The V gene is TRBV6-1, the J gene TRBJ2-5; possibly TRBD2 for D (5 bases). Germline V gene sequence: CDR1 MNHNS, CDR2 SASEGT. This CDR3 has 14 residues. The V and J ends lost 0 bases and 9 bases respectively, with 14 bases between them. CDR3 loop: CASSEAGLTQAQYF. The CDR3 DNA is TGTGCCAGCAGTGAAGCAGGACTCACCCAGGCCCAGTACTTC.

V and J are TRBV5-4 and TRBJ2-5; D is unclear. Germline CDR1 SGHNT, CDR2 YYREEE (reference sequence). Deletions cut 0 bases from V and 4 bases from J, with 19 bases between. CDR3 size: 17 residues. CDR3 residues: CASSLGGSRVPGETQYF. DNA of the CDR3: TGTGCCAGCAGCTTGGGTGGGTCCCGGGTACCGGGAGAGACCCAGTACTTC.

The gene calls are TRBV27 and TRBJ2-5; 15 positions match TRBD2. V was clipped by 5 bases and J by 5 bases; unmatched bases: 6. Germline V CDR1 and CDR2: MNHEY, SMNVEV (reference sequence). This CDR3 spans 16 amino acids. The CDR3 spells CASSPRTSGRVETQYF. CDR3 nucleotide sequence: TGTGCCAGCAGTCCGCGGACTAGCGGGAGGGTTGAGACCCAGTACTTC.

The V call is TRBV11-2, the J call TRBJ2-1; perhaps TRBD2 as D (6 bases). Per the germline V gene, CDR1 is SGHAT and CDR2 is FQNNGV. V dropped 2 bases and J dropped 2 bases, with 7 bases sitting between them. This CDR3 has 14 amino acids. Here the CDR3 reads CASSLRGAYNEQFF. CDR3 nucleotides: TGTGCCAGCAGCTTACGCGGGGCCTACAATGAGCAGTTCTTC.

The J gene is TRBJ2-3, the V gene TRBV5-1; 9 nucleotides match TRBD2. The J segment lost 5 bases and the V segment lost 4 bases, leaving 5 bases of the junction unmatched. Germline V gives CDR1 SGHRS, CDR2 YFSETQ. This CDR3 has 14 amino acids. The CDR3 is CASSSALAGDTQYF. Here the CDR3 DNA reads TGCGCCAGCAGCAGCGCACTAGCGGGAGATACGCAGTATTTT.

The chain couples TRBV6-5 to TRBJ1-5, with TRBD1 as a possible D gene (5 bases). The germline gives CDR1 MNHEY, CDR2 SVGAGI. V was cut by 0 bases and J by 2 bases, with 8 bases left in between. This CDR3 has 15 residues. DNA of the CDR3: TGTGCCAGCAGTTACTCAGGGGCCGGCAATCAGCCCCAGCATTTT. Amino acid sequence: CASSYSGAGNQPQHF.